This T cell receptor (beta chain) stems from a study of cytomegalovirus exposure and HLA in healthy donors. Study-wide context: In a previous analysis, around 120 million unique TCR beta sequences were found from 170 million or so T cells. General study points: Most sequenced TCRs were rare (though some public TCRs occurred in many donors). The authors later found HLA-associated TCR beta chains more clonally expanded than equally common others.

Note on this clone: Its specificity is not known. This same CDR3 is encoded by further DNA sequences in the sample.

The PCR ran on 60 Vbeta and 13 Jbeta primers. Here immunoSEQ multiplex PCR was the method, and the copy in TCRdb shows in-frame clones only, minus some. The sample has about 90,000 clones; just under 90% are singletons. The CDR3 extends over 11 amino acids. Trimming removed 4 bases at V and 1 base at J, with 4 bases between. Germline assignment: CDR1 SQVTM and CDR2 ANQGSEA. The rearrangement uses TRBV29-1 and TRBJ1-1; the D is unclear. Sequenced material: PBMCs. The TCR sequence derives from a man younger than 35 in good health and CMV-seronegative. CDR3 bases: TGCAGCGTTGGGCAGAACACTGAAGCTTTCTTT. This codes for CSVGQNTEAFF. Drawing the rest from reference TRBV29-1 and TRBJ1-1, the complete variable domain is SAVISQKPSRDICQRGTSLTIQCQVDSQVTMMFWYRQQPGQSLTLIATANQGSEATYESGFVIDKFPISRPNLTFSTLTVSNMSPEDSSIYLCSVGQNTEAFFGQGTRLTVV.